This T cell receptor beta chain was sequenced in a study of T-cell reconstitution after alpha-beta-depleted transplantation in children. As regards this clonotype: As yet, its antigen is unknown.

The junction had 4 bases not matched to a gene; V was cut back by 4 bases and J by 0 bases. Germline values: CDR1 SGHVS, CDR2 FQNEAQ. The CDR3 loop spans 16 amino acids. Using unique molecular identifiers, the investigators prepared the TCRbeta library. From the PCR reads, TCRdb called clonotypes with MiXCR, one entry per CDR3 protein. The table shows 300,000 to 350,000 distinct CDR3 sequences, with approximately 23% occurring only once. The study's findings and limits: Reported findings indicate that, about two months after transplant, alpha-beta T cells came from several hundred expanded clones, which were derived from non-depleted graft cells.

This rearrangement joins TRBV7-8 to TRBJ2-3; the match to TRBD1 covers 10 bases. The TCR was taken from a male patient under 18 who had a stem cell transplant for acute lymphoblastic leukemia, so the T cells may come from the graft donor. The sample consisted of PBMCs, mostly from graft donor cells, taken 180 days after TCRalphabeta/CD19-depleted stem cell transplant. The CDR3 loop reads CASSSGQGGSTDTQYF. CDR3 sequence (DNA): TGTGCCAGCAGCTCCGGACAGGGGGGTAGCACAGATACGCAGTATTTT.